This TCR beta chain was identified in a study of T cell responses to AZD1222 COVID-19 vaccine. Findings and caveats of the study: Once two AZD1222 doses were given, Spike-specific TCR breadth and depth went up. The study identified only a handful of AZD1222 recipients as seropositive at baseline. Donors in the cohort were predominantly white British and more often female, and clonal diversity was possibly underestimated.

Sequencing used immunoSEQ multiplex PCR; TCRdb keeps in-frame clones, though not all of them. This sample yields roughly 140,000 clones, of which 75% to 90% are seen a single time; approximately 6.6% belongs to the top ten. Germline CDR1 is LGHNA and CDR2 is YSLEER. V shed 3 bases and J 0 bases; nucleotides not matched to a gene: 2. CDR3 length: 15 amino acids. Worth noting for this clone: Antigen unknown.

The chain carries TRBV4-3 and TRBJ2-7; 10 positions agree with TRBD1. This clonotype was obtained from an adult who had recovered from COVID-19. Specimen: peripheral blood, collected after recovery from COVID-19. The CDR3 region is CASSQDRGFSYEQYF. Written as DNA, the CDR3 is TGCGCCAGCAGCCAGGACAGGGGGTTCTCCTACGAGCAGTACTTC.